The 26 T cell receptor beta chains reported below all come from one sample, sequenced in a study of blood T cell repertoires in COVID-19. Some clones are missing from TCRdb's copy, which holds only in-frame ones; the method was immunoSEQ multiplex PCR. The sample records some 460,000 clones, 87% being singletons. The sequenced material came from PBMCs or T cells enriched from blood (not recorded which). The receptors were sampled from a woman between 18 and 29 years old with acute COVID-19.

CDR3 sequence reads: CASSLRGGGYGYTF. CDR3 coding DNA: TGTGCCAGCAGTCTCCGCGGGGGGGGCTATGGCTACACCTTC. This rearrangement joins TRBV5-4 to TRBJ1-2; TRBD1 is a possible D gene (5 bases). Trimming removed 5 bases at V and 4 bases at J, with 15 bases between. The CDR3 contains 14 residues. CDR1 and CDR2 from the germline V gene are SGHNT and YYREEE (reference sequence).

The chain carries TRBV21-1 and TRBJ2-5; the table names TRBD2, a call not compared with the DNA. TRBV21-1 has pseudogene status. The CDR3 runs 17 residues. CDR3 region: CASSPRTSGGAWETQYF. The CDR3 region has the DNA TGTGCCAGCAGCCCTCGGACTAGCGGGGGGGCCTGGGAGACCCAGTACTTC.

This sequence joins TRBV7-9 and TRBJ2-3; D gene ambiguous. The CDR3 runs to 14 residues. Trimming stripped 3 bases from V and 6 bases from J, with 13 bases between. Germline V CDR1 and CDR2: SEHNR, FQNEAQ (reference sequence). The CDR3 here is CASSLVSETDTQYF. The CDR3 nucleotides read TGTGCCAGCAGCTTGGTATCGGAGACGGATACGCAGTATTTT.

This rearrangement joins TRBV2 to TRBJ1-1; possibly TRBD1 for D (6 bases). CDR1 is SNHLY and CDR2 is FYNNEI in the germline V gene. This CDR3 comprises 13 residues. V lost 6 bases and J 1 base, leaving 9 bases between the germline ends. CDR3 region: CASSQGWNTEAFF. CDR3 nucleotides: TGTGCCAGCAGCCAGGGGTGGAACACTGAAGCTTTCTTT.

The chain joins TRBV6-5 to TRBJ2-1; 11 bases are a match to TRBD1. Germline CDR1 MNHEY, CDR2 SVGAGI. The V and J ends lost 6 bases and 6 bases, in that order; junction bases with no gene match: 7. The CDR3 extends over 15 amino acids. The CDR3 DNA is TGTGCCAGCAGGTCACCCGGGACAGGGGGCAATGAGCAGTTCTTC. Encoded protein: CASRSPGTGGNEQFF.

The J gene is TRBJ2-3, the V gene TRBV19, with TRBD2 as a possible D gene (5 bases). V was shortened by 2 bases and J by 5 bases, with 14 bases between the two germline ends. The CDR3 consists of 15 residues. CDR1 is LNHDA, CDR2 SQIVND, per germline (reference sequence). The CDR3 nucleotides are TGTGCCAGTAGTATAACACGGGGATCAGGAGATACGCAGTATTTT. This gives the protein CASSITRGSGDTQYF. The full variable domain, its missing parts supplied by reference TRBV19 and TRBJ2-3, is DGGITQSPKYLFRKEGQNVTLSCEQNLNHDAMYWYRQDPGQGLRLIYYSQIVNDFQKGDIAEGYSVSREKKESFPLTVTSAQKNPTAFYLCASSITRGSGDTQYFGPGTRLTVL.

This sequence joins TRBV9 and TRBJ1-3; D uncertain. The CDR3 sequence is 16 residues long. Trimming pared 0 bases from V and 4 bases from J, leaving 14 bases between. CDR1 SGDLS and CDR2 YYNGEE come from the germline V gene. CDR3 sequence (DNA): TGTGCCAGCAGCGTAGCCCGGGAAAGGAGGGGAAACACCATATATTTT. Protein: CASSVARERRGNTIYF.

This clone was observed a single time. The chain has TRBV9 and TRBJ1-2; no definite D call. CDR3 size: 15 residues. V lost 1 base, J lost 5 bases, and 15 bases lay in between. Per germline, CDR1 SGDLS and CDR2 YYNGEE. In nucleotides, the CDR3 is TGTGCCAGCAGCGTAACAGCCATGGGCCCTTATGGCTACACCTTC. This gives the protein CASSVTAMGPYGYTF.

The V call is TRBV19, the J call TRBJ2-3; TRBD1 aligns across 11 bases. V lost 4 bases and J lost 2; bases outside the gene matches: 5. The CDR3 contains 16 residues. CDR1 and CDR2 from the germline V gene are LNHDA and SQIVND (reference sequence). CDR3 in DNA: TGTGCCAGTAGTAAGGGACAGGGGGGCGACACAGATACGCAGTATTTT. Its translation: CASSKGQGGDTDTQYF.

CDR3 region: CASRGEREGMGEQYF. In nucleotides, the CDR3 is TGTGCCAGCAGGGGGGAGCGGGAGGGAATGGGCGAGCAGTACTTC. The V gene is TRBV6-5, the J gene TRBJ2-7, with 10 nucleotides matching TRBD2. Germline trimming cut 6 bases from V and 6 bases from J; bases unmatched to any gene: 11. The CDR3 spans 15 residues. Germline-derived CDR1 and CDR2 are MNHEY and SVGAGI.

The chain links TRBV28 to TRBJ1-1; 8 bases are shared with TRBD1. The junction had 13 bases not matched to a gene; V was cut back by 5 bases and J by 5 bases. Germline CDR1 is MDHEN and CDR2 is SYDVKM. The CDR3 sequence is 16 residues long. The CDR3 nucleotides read TGTGCCAGCAGTACCATCCAGGGGGCCCGGGCTACTGAAGCTTTCTTT. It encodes CASSTIQGARATEAFF.

CDR3 residues: CASSDGFAGGGYEQYF. CDR3 nucleotides: TGTGCCAGCAGTGATGGGTTTGCGGGAGGGGGCTACGAGCAGTACTTC. The chain is built from TRBV2 and TRBJ2-7; 9 nucleotides line up with TRBD2. Germline V gene sequence: CDR1 SNHLY, CDR2 FYNNEI. V dropped 3 bases and J dropped 3; count of bases not matched to a gene: 9. This CDR3 comprises 16 residues.

Here the CDR3 reads CSVLLGVVYNEQFF. CDR3 nucleotides: TGCAGCGTTCTCTTAGGGGTAGTCTACAATGAGCAGTTCTTC. V gene TRBV29-1 combines with J gene TRBJ2-1, with a weak D call TRBD1 (5 bases). This CDR3 is 14 amino acids long. The germline CDR1 and CDR2 sequences are SQVTM and ANQGSEA. V was clipped by 5 bases and J by 3 bases, with 14 bases between them.

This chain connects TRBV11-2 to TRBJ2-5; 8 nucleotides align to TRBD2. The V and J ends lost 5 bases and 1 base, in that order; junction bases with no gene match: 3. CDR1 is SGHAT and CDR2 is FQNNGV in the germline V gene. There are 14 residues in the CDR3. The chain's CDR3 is CASSRGLGQETQYF. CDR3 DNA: TGTGCCAGCAGCCGGGGACTAGGCCAAGAGACCCAGTACTTC.

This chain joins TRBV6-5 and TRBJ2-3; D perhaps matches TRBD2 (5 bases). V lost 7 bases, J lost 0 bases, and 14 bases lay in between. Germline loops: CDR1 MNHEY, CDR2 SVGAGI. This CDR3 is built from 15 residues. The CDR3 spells CASIFVATSTDTQYF. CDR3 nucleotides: TGTGCCAGCATATTCGTAGCGACTAGCACAGATACGCAGTATTTT.

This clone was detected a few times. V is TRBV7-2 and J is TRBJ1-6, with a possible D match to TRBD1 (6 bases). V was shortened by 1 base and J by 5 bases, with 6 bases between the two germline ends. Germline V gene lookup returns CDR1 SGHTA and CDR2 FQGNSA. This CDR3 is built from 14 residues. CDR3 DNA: TGTGCCAGCAGCTTAGGGGACAATAATTCACCCCTCCACTTT. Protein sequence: CASSLGDNNSPLHF.

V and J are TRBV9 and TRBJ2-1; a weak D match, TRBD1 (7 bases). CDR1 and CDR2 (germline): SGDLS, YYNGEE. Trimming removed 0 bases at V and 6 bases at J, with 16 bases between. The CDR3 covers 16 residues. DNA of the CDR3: TGTGCCAGCAGCGTAGAGGCGGGACAGAACCTCAATGAGCAGTTCTTC. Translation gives CASSVEAGQNLNEQFF.

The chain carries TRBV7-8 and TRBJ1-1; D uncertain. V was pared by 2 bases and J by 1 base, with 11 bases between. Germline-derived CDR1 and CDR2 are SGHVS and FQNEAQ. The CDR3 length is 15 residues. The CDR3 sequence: CASSLNEGGNTEAFF. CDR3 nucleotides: TGTGCCAGCAGCTTAAATGAGGGCGGGAACACTGAAGCTTTCTTT.

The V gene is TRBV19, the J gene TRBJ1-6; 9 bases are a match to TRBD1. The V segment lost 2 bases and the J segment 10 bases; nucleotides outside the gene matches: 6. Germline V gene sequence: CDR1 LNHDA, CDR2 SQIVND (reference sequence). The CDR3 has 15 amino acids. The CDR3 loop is CASSISTGGGSPLHF. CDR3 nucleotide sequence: TGTGCCAGTAGTATATCTACAGGGGGCGGATCACCCCTCCACTTT. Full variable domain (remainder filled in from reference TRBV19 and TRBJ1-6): DGGITQSPKYLFRKEGQNVTLSCEQNLNHDAMYWYRQDPGQGLRLIYYSQIVNDFQKGDIAEGYSVSREKKESFPLTVTSAQKNPTAFYLCASSISTGGGSPLHFGNGTRLTVT.

CDR3: CASSNRGQFYGYTF. In nucleotides, the CDR3 is TGTGCCAGCAGCAACCGAGGGCAGTTCTATGGCTACACCTTC. The chain employs TRBV25-1 and TRBJ1-2; D unclear. V lost 6 bases and J 4 bases, leaving 15 bases between the germline ends. This CDR3 comprises 14 residues. Looked up from germline, CDR1 is MGHDK and CDR2 is SYGVNS.

CDR3 residues: CASSSGVGSEAFF. The CDR3 DNA sequence: TGTGCCAGCAGTTCCGGGGTGGGAAGTGAAGCTTTCTTT. The chain combines TRBV7-3 with TRBJ1-1, with D hard to call. CDR1 and CDR2 from the germline V gene are SGHTA and FQGTGA. V lost 6 bases and J lost 7, with 15 bases in between. The length of the CDR3 is 13 residues. Based on the CDR3 plus reference TRBV7-3 and TRBJ1-1, the full variable domain is GAGVSQTPSNKVTEKGKYVELRCDPISGHTALYWYRQSLGQGPEFLIYFQGTGAADDSGLPNDRFFAVRPEGSVSTLKIQRTERGDSAVYLCASSSGVGSEAFFGQGTRLTVV.

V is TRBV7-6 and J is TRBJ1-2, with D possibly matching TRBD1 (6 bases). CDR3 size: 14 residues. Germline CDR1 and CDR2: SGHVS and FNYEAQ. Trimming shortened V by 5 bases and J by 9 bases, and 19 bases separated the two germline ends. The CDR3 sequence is CASSPSSVQGSYTF. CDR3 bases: TGTGCCAGCAGCCCATCCTCTGTTCAGGGGAGCTACACCTTC.

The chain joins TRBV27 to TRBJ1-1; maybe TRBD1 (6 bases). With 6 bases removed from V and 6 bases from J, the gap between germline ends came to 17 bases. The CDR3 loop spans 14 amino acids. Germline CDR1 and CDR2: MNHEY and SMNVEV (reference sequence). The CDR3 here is CASRGGAGIAEAFF. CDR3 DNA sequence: TGTGCCAGCAGAGGGGGGGCCGGTATCGCTGAAGCTTTCTTT.

The CDR3 sequence is CSIGVGQSLQETQYF. The CDR3 DNA reads as TGCAGCATTGGGGTTGGACAGAGTCTCCAAGAGACCCAGTACTTC. The rearrangement joins TRBV29-1 to TRBJ2-5, with D possibly matching TRBD1 (6 bases). The germline V and J ends were trimmed by 8 bases and 1 base, with 20 bases remaining between them. The CDR3 extends over 15 amino acids. From germline, CDR1 is SQVTM and CDR2 ANQGSEA.

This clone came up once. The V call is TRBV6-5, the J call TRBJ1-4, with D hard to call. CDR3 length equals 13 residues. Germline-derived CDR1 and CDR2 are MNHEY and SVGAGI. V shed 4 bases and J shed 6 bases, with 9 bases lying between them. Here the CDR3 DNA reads TGTGCCAGCAGTTCGAAGAGGGATGAAAAACTGTTTTTT. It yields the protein CASSSKRDEKLFF.

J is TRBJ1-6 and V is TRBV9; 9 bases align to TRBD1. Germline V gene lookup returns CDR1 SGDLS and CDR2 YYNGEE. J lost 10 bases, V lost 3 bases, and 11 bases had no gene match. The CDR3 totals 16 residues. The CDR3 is CASSGPGQGFVSPLHF. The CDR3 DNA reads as TGTGCCAGCAGCGGACCGGGACAGGGTTTTGTCTCACCCCTCCACTTT.